Listed below are T cell receptor beta chains from one sample, sequenced in a study of PD-1 blockade in classical Hodgkin lymphoma. Profiled with immunoSEQ multiplex PCR; TCRdb holds only in-frame clones, not every one. The table includes around 65,000 clones, 70% to 90% detected once. Source: peripheral blood mononuclear cells (PBMCs), taken before the fourth cycle of nivolumab. These receptors originate from a human donor with classical Hodgkin lymphoma. Both conserved end residues are part of each CDR3. The D gene is left open where the match is weak. A clone size is listed for some rows: how often the clone was seen (once, few, many), or a class if it is expanded.

d_gene: TRBD1
j_gene: TRBJ1-2
abundance: -
len: 14
v_gene: TRBV7-9
CDR3nt: TGTGCCAGCAGCGCACAGGGGTGGGACTATGGCTACACCTTC
CDR3aa: CASSAQGWDYGYTF

d_gene: -
j_gene: TRBJ1-3
abundance: -
len: 15
v_gene: TRBV5-1
CDR3nt: TGCGCCAGCAGCCAAATAGGGACAACTGGAAACACCATATATTTT
CDR3aa: CASSQIGTTGNTIYF

d_gene: TRBD1
j_gene: TRBJ2-7
abundance: -
len: 13
v_gene: TRBV19
CDR3nt: TGTGCCAGTAAAGGGGACAGGCACTACGAGCAGTACTTC
CDR3aa: CASKGDRHYEQYF

d_gene: -
j_gene: TRBJ1-6
abundance: -
len: 14
v_gene: TRBV5-1
CDR3nt: TGCGCCAGCAGCTTGGAGGGGTCGTTTTCACCCCTCCACTTT
CDR3aa: CASSLEGSFSPLHF

d_gene: TRBD1
j_gene: TRBJ1-3
abundance: -
len: 15
v_gene: TRBV5-1
CDR3nt: TGCGCCAGCAGCTTACAGGGGGCTCTTGGAAACACCATATATTTT
CDR3aa: CASSLQGALGNTIYF

d_gene: -
j_gene: TRBJ1-5
abundance: medium-sized
len: 13
v_gene: TRBV19
CDR3nt: TGTGCCAGTAGTTTCCAGGGAGCTCAGCCCCAGCATTTT
CDR3aa: CASSFQGAQPQHF

d_gene: -
j_gene: TRBJ2-5
abundance: -
len: 14
v_gene: TRBV5-4
CDR3nt: TGTGCCAGCAGGGGGAGTGGGGGGCAAGAGACCCAGTACTTC
CDR3aa: CASRGSGGQETQYF

d_gene: -
j_gene: TRBJ2-3
abundance: -
len: 16
v_gene: TRBV7-9
CDR3nt: TGTGCCAGCAGCTTACTCTTAGCGGCTAGCACAGATACGCAGTATTTT
CDR3aa: CASSLLLAASTDTQYF

d_gene: -
j_gene: TRBJ2-1
abundance: -
len: 13
v_gene: TRBV7-8
CDR3nt: TGTGCCAGCAGCTACGACAGCTACAATGAGCAGTTCTTC
CDR3aa: CASSYDSYNEQFF

d_gene: TRBD1
j_gene: TRBJ1-4
abundance: -
len: 14
v_gene: TRBV2
CDR3nt: TGTGCCAGCACCTCACTCGGGACAGGGGGAAAACTGTTTTTT
CDR3aa: CASTSLGTGGKLFF

d_gene: -
j_gene: TRBJ2-6
abundance: -
len: 16
v_gene: TRBV28
CDR3nt: TGTGCCAGCAATCGAGGAAGAGTAACCGGGGCCAACGTCCTGACTTTC
CDR3aa: CASNRGRVTGANVLTF

d_gene: -
j_gene: TRBJ2-1
abundance: once
len: 15
v_gene: TRBV5-1
CDR3nt: TGCGCCAGCAGCCAGGAAATGGGGGCCGTCAATGAGCAGTTCTTC
CDR3aa: CASSQEMGAVNEQFF

d_gene: -
j_gene: TRBJ2-7
abundance: -
len: 17
v_gene: TRBV2
CDR3nt: TGTGCCAGCAGTGAAGGACAGCCCCTCTTGGCCCTCTACGAGCAGTACTTC
CDR3aa: CASSEGQPLLALYEQYF

d_gene: -
j_gene: TRBJ1-3
abundance: -
len: 14
v_gene: TRBV11-3
CDR3nt: TGTGCCAGCAGCCAAACAGGGTCTGGAAACACCATATATTTT
CDR3aa: CASSQTGSGNTIYF

d_gene: TRBD1
j_gene: TRBJ1-5
abundance: -
len: 15
v_gene: TRBV11-2
CDR3nt: TGTGCCAGCAGCGCGGACAGGCTTAGCAATCAGCCCCAGCATTTT
CDR3aa: CASSADRLSNQPQHF

d_gene: -
j_gene: TRBJ2-7
abundance: -
len: 16
v_gene: TRBV19
CDR3nt: TGTGCCAGTAGTATTTCCTTTCGGAACACCAACTACGAGCAGTACTTC
CDR3aa: CASSISFRNTNYEQYF

d_gene: -
j_gene: TRBJ2-5
abundance: -
len: 15
v_gene: TRBV7-9
CDR3nt: TGTGCCAGCAGCTTAGCCGGCCCCCCGGGGGAGACCCAGTACTTC
CDR3aa: CASSLAGPPGETQYF

d_gene: -
j_gene: TRBJ2-2
abundance: -
len: 13
v_gene: TRBV29-1
CDR3nt: TGCAGCGGCGACGTAGGGAACACCGGGGAGCTGTTTTTT
CDR3aa: CSGDVGNTGELFF

d_gene: TRBD2
j_gene: TRBJ2-1
abundance: -
len: 12
v_gene: TRBV11-2
CDR3nt: TGTGCCAGCAGCTTAGGGACTAGCAACAGTTTCTTC
CDR3aa: CASSLGTSNSFF

d_gene: -
j_gene: TRBJ2-1
abundance: once
len: 15
v_gene: TRBV5-1
CDR3nt: TGCGCCAGCAGCTTGCAACCGGGGGATTACAATGAGCAGTTCTTC
CDR3aa: CASSLQPGDYNEQFF

d_gene: -
j_gene: TRBJ2-5
abundance: -
len: 14
v_gene: TRBV5-1
CDR3nt: TGCGCCAGCAGCTTAGCAGGGAGGGGGGAGACCCAGTACTTC
CDR3aa: CASSLAGRGETQYF

d_gene: -
j_gene: TRBJ2-3
abundance: -
len: 17
v_gene: TRBV5-1
CDR3nt: TGCGCCAGCAGCCACCCTTTGAGAACTCTAAACACAGATACGCAGTATTTT
CDR3aa: CASSHPLRTLNTDTQYF

d_gene: -
j_gene: TRBJ2-3
abundance: -
len: 14
v_gene: TRBV19
CDR3nt: TGTGCCAGTAGTATAGATTCTTCCCCTAATACGCAGTATTTT
CDR3aa: CASSIDSSPNTQYF

d_gene: -
j_gene: TRBJ1-2
abundance: -
len: 17
v_gene: TRBV9
CDR3nt: TGTGCCAGCAGCGTAGTAGGCGACAGGTCAGCTAACTATGGCTACACCTTC
CDR3aa: CASSVVGDRSANYGYTF

d_gene: TRBD2
j_gene: TRBJ2-7
abundance: -
len: 15
v_gene: TRBV7-9
CDR3nt: TGTGCCAGCAGGCTTGCTAGCGGGGGGATCTACGAGCAGTACTTC
CDR3aa: CASRLASGGIYEQYF

d_gene: -
j_gene: TRBJ1-2
abundance: -
len: 15
v_gene: TRBV7-2
CDR3nt: TGTGCCAGCAGCTTAGCGATGCCTGCGGACTATGGCTACACCTTC
CDR3aa: CASSLAMPADYGYTF

d_gene: TRBD2
j_gene: TRBJ2-1
abundance: -
len: 15
v_gene: TRBV28
CDR3nt: TGTGCCAGCAGGGAACCGGGACTAGCGGGGAATGAGCAGTTCTTC
CDR3aa: CASREPGLAGNEQFF

d_gene: TRBD1
j_gene: TRBJ2-3
abundance: -
len: 17
v_gene: TRBV5-4
CDR3nt: TGTGCCAGCAGCCGCGCGACCGGGACAGGGGTATCAGATACGCAGTATTTT
CDR3aa: CASSRATGTGVSDTQYF

d_gene: TRBD1
j_gene: TRBJ2-7
abundance: -
len: 15
v_gene: TRBV6-5
CDR3nt: TGTGCCAGCAGTCCCCTAGGACAGGGATCTTACGAGCAGTACTTC
CDR3aa: CASSPLGQGSYEQYF

d_gene: -
j_gene: TRBJ1-1
abundance: -
len: 14
v_gene: TRBV7-2
CDR3nt: TGTGCCAGCAGCTTAGTTCCGGGGTACACTGAAGCTTTCTTT
CDR3aa: CASSLVPGYTEAFF

d_gene: -
j_gene: TRBJ1-5
abundance: few
len: 16
v_gene: TRBV10-2
CDR3nt: TGCGCCAGCAGTGAGTCGCCGGGAAATAGCAATCAGCCCCAGCATTTT
CDR3aa: CASSESPGNSNQPQHF

d_gene: TRBD1
j_gene: TRBJ1-1
abundance: few
len: 14
v_gene: TRBV5-1
CDR3nt: TGCGCCAGCAGCGCACAGGGGGTAGGGACTGAAGCTTTCTTT
CDR3aa: CASSAQGVGTEAFF

d_gene: -
j_gene: TRBJ2-7
abundance: -
len: 15
v_gene: TRBV28
CDR3nt: TGTGCCAGCAGTACCCCGAATAGGGGGTACTACGAGCAGTACTTC
CDR3aa: CASSTPNRGYYEQYF

d_gene: -
j_gene: TRBJ2-7
abundance: -
len: 14
v_gene: TRBV4-2
CDR3nt: TGTGCCAGCAGCCAAGAACTGCTTTCCTACGAGCAGTACTTC
CDR3aa: CASSQELLSYEQYF

d_gene: TRBD1
j_gene: TRBJ2-6
abundance: -
len: 19
v_gene: TRBV28
CDR3nt: TGTGCCAGCAGTTCCCTCGTTGCAGGGGGAGTGTCTGGGGCCAACGTCCTGACTTTC
CDR3aa: CASSSLVAGGVSGANVLTF

d_gene: TRBD2
j_gene: TRBJ2-1
abundance: -
len: 15
v_gene: TRBV7-6
CDR3nt: TGTGCCAGCAGCTTAGGCGGGGGGGCACTCGATGAGCAGTTCTTC
CDR3aa: CASSLGGGALDEQFF